This TCR beta chain comes out of a study of T-cell reconstitution after alpha-beta-depleted transplantation in children. Overall study findings and caveats: There were reportedly several hundred expanded graft clones from which alpha-beta T cells came about two months after transplant. Diversity of TCRbeta at day 60 was high in some patients, arising from surviving recipient T cells and thymic progenitors. One year after transplant, T-cell counts and diversity came mostly from newly produced T cells.

This clonotype was counted only a few times. Its antigen is undetermined. Per the germline V gene, CDR1 is SGHRS and CDR2 is YFSETQ. The V and J ends lost 4 bases and 0 bases, in that order; junction bases with no gene match: 2. The CDR3 consists of 15 residues. Preparation of the TCRbeta library used unique molecular identifiers. TCRdb processed the PCR reads anew with MiXCR; each CDR3 protein has one entry. The data hold about 310,000 distinct CDR3 sequences, with approximately 20% observed a single time. The chain recombines TRBV5-1 with TRBJ1-5, with 9 nucleotides matching TRBD1. The input for sequencing was PBMCs, mostly from graft donor cells, taken 180 days after TCRalphabeta/CD19-depleted stem cell transplant. The sequence came from a male patient aged 5 to 17 who had a stem cell transplant for acute lymphoblastic leukemia, so the T cells may come from the graft donor. In DNA form, the CDR3 reads TGCGCCAGCAGCAGGACAGGGGATAGCAATCAGCCCCAGCATTTT. It yields the protein CASSRTGDSNQPQHF. Variable domain in full (rest from reference TRBV5-1 and TRBJ1-5): KAGVTQTPRYLIKTRGQQVTLSCSPISGHRSVSWYQQTPGQGLQFLFEYFSETQRNKGNFPGRFSGRQFSNSRSEMNVSTLELGDSALYLCASSRTGDSNQPQHFGDGTRLSIL.